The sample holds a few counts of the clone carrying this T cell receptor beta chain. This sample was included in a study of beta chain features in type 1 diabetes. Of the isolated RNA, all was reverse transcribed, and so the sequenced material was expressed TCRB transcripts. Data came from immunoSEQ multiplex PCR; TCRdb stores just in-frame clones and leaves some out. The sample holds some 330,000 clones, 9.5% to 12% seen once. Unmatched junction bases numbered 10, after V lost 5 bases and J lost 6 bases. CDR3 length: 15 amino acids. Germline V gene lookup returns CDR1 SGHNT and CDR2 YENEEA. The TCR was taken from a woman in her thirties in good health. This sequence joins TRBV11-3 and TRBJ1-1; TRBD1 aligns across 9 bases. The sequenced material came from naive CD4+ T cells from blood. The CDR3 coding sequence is TGTGCCAGCAGCGCGGGACAGGGTCGAACGTCTGAAGCTTTCTTT. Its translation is CASSAGQGRTSEAFF.